Presented here are 18 T cell receptor beta chains from one specimen sequenced in a study of blood T cell repertoires in COVID-19. Measured with immunoSEQ multiplex PCR; TCRdb has only the in-frame clones, and not every one. The sample holds 100,000 to 120,000 clones, approximately 70% seen once. Sequences were obtained from peripheral blood. These receptors originate from a woman aged 55 to 70 with acute or convalescent COVID-19.

The genes are TRBV18 and TRBJ2-1; 7 bases are a match to TRBD1. The junction had 7 bases not matched to a gene; V was cut back by 6 bases and J by 8 bases. The length of the CDR3 is 13 residues. Germline V lookup: CDR1 KGHSH, CDR2 LQKENI. The CDR3 DNA reads as TGTGCCAGCTCCACGAGAGGGGGCGATGAGCAGTTCTTC. Its translation: CASSTRGGDEQFF.

This sequence joins TRBV7-3 and TRBJ2-2, with a weak D call TRBD1 (7 bases). The V gene's germline CDR1 is SGHTA and CDR2 FQGTGA. This CDR3 comprises 13 residues. With 5 bases removed from V and 4 bases from J, the gap between germline ends came to 8 bases. CDR3 sequence: CASSQGGTGELFF. CDR3 nucleotides: TGTGCCAGCAGCCAGGGGGGCACCGGGGAGCTGTTTTTT.

This sequence joins TRBV10-3 and TRBJ1-4; D gene uncertain. This CDR3 comprises 14 residues. V lost 0 bases and J lost 7, with 9 bases in between. Germline V CDR1 and CDR2: ENHRY, SYGVKD. This chain's CDR3 is CAISESTASEKLFF. The CDR3 bases are TGTGCCATCAGTGAGTCAACAGCAAGTGAAAAACTGTTTTTT.

The rearrangement joins TRBV5-5 to TRBJ1-5; TRBD1 might be the D (6 bases). The CDR3 has 17 residues. Trimming shortened V by 0 bases and J by 4 bases, and 17 bases separated the two germline ends. Germline V lookup: CDR1 SGHKS, CDR2 YYEKEE (reference sequence). CDR3 nucleotide sequence: TGTGCCAGCAGCTTGGAGGGTTGGACAGTTAGGAATCAGCCCCAGCATTTT. Its translation: CASSLEGWTVRNQPQHF.

This CDR3 is CASRNTFGTSATDTQYF. CDR3 in DNA: TGCGCCAGCAGAAATACCTTCGGGACTAGCGCCACAGATACGCAGTATTTT. The chain links TRBV5-1 to TRBJ2-3; 10 positions agree with TRBD2. This CDR3 spans 17 amino acids. The J segment lost 2 bases and the V segment lost 5 bases, leaving 11 bases of the junction unmatched. CDR1 and CDR2 (germline): SGHRS, YFSETQ.

The chain joins TRBV6-5 to TRBJ2-7; 8 bases match TRBD2. Trimming took 5 bases from V and 1 from J; bases not matched to a gene: 7. Germline-derived CDR1 and CDR2 are MNHEY and SVGAGI. This CDR3 region has 15 residues. The CDR3 DNA is TGTGCCAGCAGTACCGGGGGGGCCTTGTCCTACGAGCAGTACTTC. It yields the protein CASSTGGALSYEQYF.

V is TRBV5-1 and J is TRBJ1-6; TRBD1 is a possible D gene (5 bases). The CDR3 is 15 residues long. The V end was cut by 5 bases, the J end by 10 bases, with 19 bases between. From germline, CDR1 is SGHRS and CDR2 YFSETQ. DNA for the CDR3: TGCGCCAGCAGGGTTGAGGGAGGGGATCGATCACCCCTCCACTTT. Residues: CASRVEGGDRSPLHF.

The rearrangement links TRBV19 to TRBJ1-1; no reliable D call. The CDR3 is 12 amino acids. Between the trimmed V and J ends, which lost 6 bases and 6 bases, there was a span of 11 bases. Germline CDR1 LNHDA, CDR2 SQIVND (reference sequence). The CDR3 nucleotides read TGTGCCAGTAGCGAGACAAGTTCTGAAGCTTTCTTT. Its protein product is CASSETSSEAFF.

The rearrangement links TRBV7-2 to TRBJ1-5, with D unclear. Trimming shortened V by 1 base and J by 5 bases, and 12 bases separated the two germline ends. The CDR3 covers 15 residues. Germline V gene sequence: CDR1 SGHTA, CDR2 FQGNSA. CDR3 residues: CASSLVAVGYQPQHF. The CDR3 DNA sequence: TGTGCCAGCAGCTTAGTAGCCGTCGGCTATCAGCCCCAGCATTTT.

This clone has a handful of counts. The chain employs TRBV28 and TRBJ1-2, with TRBD1 matching 12 bases. Trimming removed 6 bases from V and 6 bases from J; junction bases left unmatched: 8. The germline V gene encodes CDR1 MDHEN and CDR2 SYDVKM. The CDR3 covers 15 residues. CDR3 sequence: CASRLMGQGADGYTF. In DNA form, the CDR3 reads TGTGCCAGCAGACTGATGGGACAGGGGGCCGATGGCTACACCTTC.

The chain recombines TRBV7-2 with TRBJ1-1; the match to TRBD1 covers 8 bases. The V gene's germline CDR1 is SGHTA and CDR2 FQGNSA. This CDR3 has 14 residues. The junction had 8 bases not matched to a gene; V was cut back by 6 bases and J by 5 bases. The CDR3 reads CASRDYRGETEAFF. CDR3 DNA sequence: TGTGCCAGCAGAGATTACAGGGGGGAGACTGAAGCTTTCTTT. Complete variable domain (other parts from reference TRBV7-2 and TRBJ1-1): GAGVSQSPSNKVTEKGKDVELRCDPISGHTALYWYRQSLGQGLEFLIYFQGNSAPDKSGLPSDRFSAERTGGSVSTLTIQRTQQEDSAVYLCASRDYRGETEAFFGQGTRLTVV.

V is TRBV7-9 and J is TRBJ2-6; 8 bases line up with TRBD2. Losses at the gene ends were 0 bases for V and 0 bases for J; bases not matched to a gene: 7. This CDR3 spans 19 amino acids. Germline V CDR1 and CDR2: SEHNR, FQNEAQ (reference sequence). CDR3 DNA: TGTGCCAGCAGCTTAGCGGGACTAGTAAAGAGCTCTGGGGCCAACGTCCTGACTTTC. Protein sequence: CASSLAGLVKSSGANVLTF.

The genes are TRBV29-1 and TRBJ2-5; maybe TRBD1 (6 bases). The CDR3 runs 12 residues. The germline V and J ends were trimmed by 6 bases and 4 bases, with 12 bases remaining between them. CDR1 and CDR2 (germline): SQVTM, ANQGSEA. DNA for the CDR3: TGCAGCGTCGCCACAGGGTCAGAGACCCAGTACTTC. This codes for CSVATGSETQYF.

The genes are TRBV5-1 and TRBJ2-7; no definite D call. V was pared by 4 bases and J by 2 bases, with 10 bases between. The CDR3 is 13 residues long. Germline CDR1 SGHRS, CDR2 YFSETQ. CDR3 in amino acids: CASSNSSTYEQYF. CDR3 bases: TGCGCCAGCAGCAATAGTAGCACCTACGAGCAGTACTTC.

The chain has TRBV4-1 and TRBJ1-4; D not certain. V lost 2 bases, J lost 7 bases, and 11 bases lay in between. The CDR3 has 14 amino acids. CDR1 is MGHRA, CDR2 YSYEKL, per germline. The CDR3 loop is CASSQSPSGEKLFF. CDR3 coding DNA: TGCGCCAGCAGCCAATCGCCGTCAGGTGAAAAACTGTTTTTT.

About this clone: Other nucleotide sequences from this sample produce the same CDR3. The V call is TRBV12-3 or TRBV12-4, the J call TRBJ2-3; D is unresolved. The CDR3 is 11 amino acids. V was cut by 2 bases and J by 6 bases, with 3 bases left in between. As DNA, the CDR3 is TGTGCCAGCAGTTTACGGGATACGCAGTATTTT. Translated, it gives CASSLRDTQYF.

The J gene is TRBJ1-2, the V gene TRBV24-1; 9 nucleotides line up with TRBD1. V was pared by 4 bases and J by 8 bases, with 4 bases of the junction left unmatched. This CDR3 contains 13 residues. Per the germline V gene, CDR1 is KGHDR and CDR2 is SFDVKD. CDR3 DNA: TGTGCCACCAGTGACGGACAGGGGTACGGCTACACCTTC. Its protein is CATSDGQGYGYTF.

Worth noting for this clone: Other DNA variants within this sample encode the same CDR3. CDR3 nucleotides: TGTGCCAGCTCCCCGGGGACAGGGAATTCACCCCTCCACTTT. It specifies CASSPGTGNSPLHF. V gene TRBV18 combines with J gene TRBJ1-6; 9 bases align to TRBD1. The germline gives CDR1 KGHSH, CDR2 LQKENI. The junction had 4 bases not matched to a gene; V was cut back by 6 bases and J by 7 bases. The CDR3 is 14 residues long.